Following are 24 T cell receptor beta chains from one sample sequenced in a study of shared clonotypes between healthy human individuals. Generated by immunoSEQ multiplex PCR, the TCRdb table keeps only in-frame clones and is missing some. The sample shows roughly 1 million clones, around 76% of them seen only once. The sample was memory CD4+ T cells sorted from blood. Subset reported: CD45RA-negative fraction. These receptors originate from a man aged 18-30 years in good health.

This clone was seen a single time. The chain carries TRBV6-1 and TRBJ2-2; D uncertain. CDR1 and CDR2 (germline): MNHNS, SASEGT. The CDR3 is 15 amino acids. Trimming removed 1 base at V and 2 bases at J, with 8 bases between. The CDR3 protein is CASSEVAKNTGELFF. The CDR3 nucleotides read TGTGCCAGCAGTGAAGTGGCTAAAAACACCGGGGAGCTGTTTTTT.

The chain has TRBV19 and TRBJ1-6; D may be TRBD1 (6 bases). The CDR3 sequence is 15 residues long. CDR1 is LNHDA, CDR2 SQIVND, per germline (reference sequence). With 3 bases removed from V and 7 bases from J, the gap between germline ends came to 13 bases. CDR3 amino acids: CASSMQGTLNSPLHF. The CDR3 DNA sequence: TGTGCCAGTAGTATGCAGGGGACCTTGAATTCACCCCTCCACTTT.

The chain is built from TRBV30 and TRBJ1-6; D gene ambiguous. This CDR3 contains 14 residues. With 0 bases removed from V and 7 bases from J, the gap between germline ends came to 10 bases. Germline V lookup: CDR1 GTSNPN, CDR2 SVGIG (reference sequence). CDR3 DNA: TGTGCCTGGAGTGTAACAGTCTTGAATTCACCCCTCCACTTT. Its translation: CAWSVTVLNSPLHF.

This rearrangement joins TRBV7-2 to TRBJ1-5; D gene uncertain. Germline assignment: CDR1 SGHTA and CDR2 FQGNSA. The CDR3 consists of 12 residues. Trimming cost V 4 bases and J 6 bases, with 7 bases left between them. CDR3 sequence (DNA): TGTGCCAGCAGCTCTATCGGTCAGCCCCAGCATTTT. Its translation: CASSSIGQPQHF.

The V gene is TRBV5-3, the J gene TRBJ1-2; possible D gene TRBD1, 6 bases. TRBV5-3 carries the ORF label, with uncertain function. This CDR3 has 18 residues. Between the trimmed V and J ends, which lost 4 bases and 6 bases, there was a span of 28 bases. The CDR3 region has the DNA TGTGCCAGAAGCCTGGTGGGGACATGGGGGGAATGGGAGGATGGCTACACCTTC. It specifies CARSLVGTWGEWEDGYTF.

The DNA for the CDR3 is TGTGCCAGCACCTCGGGACACCCCAATCAGCCCCAGCATTTT. Residues: CASTSGHPNQPQHF. The gene calls are TRBV28 and TRBJ1-5; TRBD1 might be the D (6 bases). The germline V and J ends were trimmed by 7 bases and 3 bases, with 13 bases remaining between them. Germline V gives CDR1 MDHEN, CDR2 SYDVKM. There are 14 residues in the CDR3.

This chain links TRBV7-2 with TRBJ1-2; D ambiguous. The V end lost 0 bases, the J end lost 8 bases, and 7 bases lay between the germline ends. The CDR3 is made up of 12 amino acids. In germline, CDR1 is SGHTA, CDR2 FQGNSA. CDR3 in amino acids: CASSLAFWGYTF. The CDR3 nucleotides read TGTGCCAGCAGCTTAGCTTTTTGGGGCTACACCTTC.

This rearrangement joins TRBV6-6 to TRBJ2-7; no clear D gene. The CDR3 is 13 amino acids. The ends were cut back, 4 bases at V and 3 bases at J, with 10 bases in the middle. Germline loops: CDR1 MNHNY, CDR2 SVGAGI (reference sequence). The chain's CDR3 is CASSLSTVYEQYF. CDR3 nucleotides: TGTGCCAGCAGTTTATCGACCGTCTACGAGCAGTACTTC.

This clone was detected once. This chain connects TRBV6-6 to TRBJ1-1; D unresolved. V lost 10 bases and J lost 0, with 15 bases in between. The CDR3 is 14 amino acids. Germline-derived CDR1 and CDR2 are MNHNY and SVGAGI (reference sequence). This chain's CDR3 is CAIRTQNVNTEAFF. The CDR3 region has the DNA TGTGCCATCCGGACGCAAAACGTGAACACTGAAGCTTTCTTT.

This clone was seen a single time. The sample has other DNA sequences that encode this CDR3 too. The CDR3 DNA sequence: TGTGCCAGCAGCGTAGGGCTAGCGGGAGTCACAGATACGCAGTATTTT. Protein sequence: CASSVGLAGVTDTQYF. The rearrangement uses TRBV9 and TRBJ2-3, with 10 bases identical to TRBD2. Trimming cost V 0 bases and J 2 bases; bases outside gene matches: 3. This CDR3 spans 16 amino acids. The germline CDR1 and CDR2 sequences are SGDLS and YYNGEE.

The chain carries TRBV2 and TRBJ1-1, with D possibly matching TRBD1 (6 bases). The CDR3 has 14 residues. V lost 7 bases and J 1 base, leaving 13 bases between the germline ends. Germline lookup yields CDR1 SNHLY and CDR2 FYNNEI. The CDR3 DNA follows: TGTGCCAGCACGTATCAGGGGACGAACACTGAAGCTTTCTTT. Its translation: CASTYQGTNTEAFF.

This rearrangement joins TRBV6-5 to TRBJ1-1; a weak D match, TRBD1 (5 bases). This CDR3 contains 11 residues. Germline CDR1 and CDR2: MNHEY and SVGAGI. Trimming removed 8 bases from V and 8 bases from J, with 12 bases in between. This chain's CDR3 is CASGNGGEAFF. The CDR3 DNA reads as TGTGCCAGCGGAAATGGGGGGGAAGCTTTCTTT.

The V gene is TRBV7-6, the J gene TRBJ2-3, with TRBD1 matching over 9 bases. The CDR3 runs to 18 residues. The germline V gene has CDR1 SGHVS and CDR2 FNYEAQ. V trimming: 1 base; J trimming: 2 bases; junction bases outside the gene matches: 10. CDR3 DNA: TGTGCCAGCAGCTTAGTTGGGACAGGGCTTTCAAACACAGATACGCAGTATTTT. Its protein is CASSLVGTGLSNTDTQYF.

The chain has TRBV6-1 and TRBJ2-5; D remains ambiguous. The DNA matches TRBJ2-7 better at its end, which makes the J call doubtful. Germline V gene lookup returns CDR1 MNHNS and CDR2 SASEGT. This CDR3 is 13 amino acids long. The CDR3 coding sequence is TGTGCCACCGGGCCCCTCAAGTCCTACGAGCAGTACTTC. It encodes CATGPLKSYEQYF.

V is TRBV5-1 and J is TRBJ2-2, with D hard to call. With 4 bases removed from V and 4 bases from J, the gap between germline ends came to 14 bases. This CDR3 is 15 amino acids long. In germline, CDR1 is SGHRS, CDR2 YFSETQ. The CDR3: CASSIGPSSTGELFF. For the CDR3, the DNA is TGCGCCAGCAGCATAGGCCCTTCGAGCACCGGGGAGCTGTTTTTT.

V gene TRBV7-9 combines with J gene TRBJ2-1, with TRBD2 as a possible D gene (5 bases). With 5 bases removed from V and 0 bases from J, the gap between germline ends came to 14 bases. CDR3 length equals 16 residues. Germline V lookup: CDR1 SEHNR, CDR2 FQNEAQ (reference sequence). CDR3 nucleotide sequence: TGTGCCAGCAGCCAAGTCGGTGGGAGCTCCTACAATGAGCAGTTCTTC. It yields the protein CASSQVGGSSYNEQFF.

The V and J genes are TRBV5-1 and TRBJ1-2; 7 nucleotides match TRBD1. The CDR3 covers 15 residues. The germline V gene encodes CDR1 SGHRS and CDR2 YFSETQ. Trimming at V came to 0 bases and at J to 0 bases, leaving 2 bases not matched to a gene. The CDR3 spells CASSLEGGTNYGYTF. The CDR3 nucleotides read TGCGCCAGCAGCTTGGAAGGGGGCACTAACTATGGCTACACCTTC.

The chain uses TRBV6-5 and TRBJ2-5; 8 bases map to TRBD1. This CDR3 is built from 13 residues. Germline V lookup: CDR1 MNHEY, CDR2 SVGAGI. Trimming cost V 5 bases and J 5 bases; bases outside gene matches: 4. The CDR3 nucleotides read TGTGCCAGCAGTGCAGGGGGCTGGGAGACCCAGTACTTC. Translated, it gives CASSAGGWETQYF.

The chain couples TRBV9 to TRBJ1-3, with D possibly TRBD1 on 6 matching bases. Germline V CDR1 and CDR2: SGDLS, YYNGEE. Trimming cost V 4 bases and J 2 bases, with 16 bases left between them. The CDR3 sequence is 16 residues long. The CDR3 DNA follows: TGTGCCAGCAGCTTCACAGGGAGAAACCCTGGAAACACCATATATTTT. Translation: CASSFTGRNPGNTIYF.

J is TRBJ2-7 and V is TRBV6-6, with TRBD1 as a possible D gene (6 bases). Trimming shortened V by 5 bases and J by 0 bases, and 14 bases separated the two germline ends. CDR1 and CDR2 (germline): MNHNY, SVGAGI (reference sequence). The CDR3 runs to 15 residues. The CDR3 loop reads CASSNPRGSSYEQYF. CDR3 nucleotide sequence: TGTGCCAGCAGTAACCCCAGGGGTTCCTCCTACGAGCAGTACTTC.

The chain links TRBV11-3 to TRBJ2-1, with 7 bases fitting TRBD2. The CDR3 consists of 15 residues. Germline V gives CDR1 SGHNT, CDR2 YENEEA. The V gene end was trimmed by 5 bases and the J gene end by 6 bases; junction bases not matched to a gene: 10. CDR3 sequence reads: CASSLLSGMGNEQFF. In nucleotides, the CDR3 is TGTGCCAGCAGCCTTCTCAGCGGGATGGGCAATGAGCAGTTCTTC.

Regarding this clone: The junction and the germline gene differ at one end; a read error may be behind it. The chain is built from TRBV7-7 and TRBJ1-3; 8 nucleotides line up with TRBD1. Germline loops: CDR1 SSHAT, CDR2 FNYEAQ (reference sequence). The CDR3 length is 15 residues. CDR3 sequence (DNA): TGTGCTAGCAGCCCTACAGGGGGCTCTGGAAACACCATATATTTT. It encodes CASSPTGGSGNTIYF.

This clone was observed once. The V call is TRBV5-1, the J call TRBJ2-1; 8 bases map to TRBD2. V was clipped by 3 bases and J by 15 bases; unmatched bases: 11. CDR3 length equals 13 residues. The V gene's germline CDR1 is SGHRS and CDR2 YFSETQ. CDR3 loop: CASSSEQLAARFF. Written as DNA, the CDR3 is TGCGCCAGCAGCTCCGAACAACTAGCGGCCAGGTTCTTC.

This clone has a single count. The rearrangement joins TRBV18 to TRBJ2-1, with a tentative D call TRBD2 (6 bases). Trimming took off 4 bases at V and 6 bases at J, with 7 bases between the two ends. The CDR3 is 12 residues long. Germline V CDR1 and CDR2: KGHSH, LQKENI. The CDR3 reads CASSRTINEQFF. Here the CDR3 DNA reads TGTGCCAGCTCACGGACTATCAATGAGCAGTTCTTC.